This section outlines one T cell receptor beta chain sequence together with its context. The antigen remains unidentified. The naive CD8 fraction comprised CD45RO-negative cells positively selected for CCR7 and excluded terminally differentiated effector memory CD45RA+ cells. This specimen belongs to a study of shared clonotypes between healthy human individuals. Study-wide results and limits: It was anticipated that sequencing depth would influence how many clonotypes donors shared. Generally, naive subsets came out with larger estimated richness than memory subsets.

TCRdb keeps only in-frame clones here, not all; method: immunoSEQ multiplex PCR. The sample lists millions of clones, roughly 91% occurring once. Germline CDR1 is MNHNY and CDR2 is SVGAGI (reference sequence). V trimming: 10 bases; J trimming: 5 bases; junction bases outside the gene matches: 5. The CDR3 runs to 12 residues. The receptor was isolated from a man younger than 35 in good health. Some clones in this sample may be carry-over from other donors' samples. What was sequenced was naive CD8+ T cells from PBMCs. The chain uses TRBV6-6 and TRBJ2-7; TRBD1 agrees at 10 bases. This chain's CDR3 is CAIWDRGHEQYF. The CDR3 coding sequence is TGTGCCATTTGGGACAGGGGACACGAGCAGTACTTC.